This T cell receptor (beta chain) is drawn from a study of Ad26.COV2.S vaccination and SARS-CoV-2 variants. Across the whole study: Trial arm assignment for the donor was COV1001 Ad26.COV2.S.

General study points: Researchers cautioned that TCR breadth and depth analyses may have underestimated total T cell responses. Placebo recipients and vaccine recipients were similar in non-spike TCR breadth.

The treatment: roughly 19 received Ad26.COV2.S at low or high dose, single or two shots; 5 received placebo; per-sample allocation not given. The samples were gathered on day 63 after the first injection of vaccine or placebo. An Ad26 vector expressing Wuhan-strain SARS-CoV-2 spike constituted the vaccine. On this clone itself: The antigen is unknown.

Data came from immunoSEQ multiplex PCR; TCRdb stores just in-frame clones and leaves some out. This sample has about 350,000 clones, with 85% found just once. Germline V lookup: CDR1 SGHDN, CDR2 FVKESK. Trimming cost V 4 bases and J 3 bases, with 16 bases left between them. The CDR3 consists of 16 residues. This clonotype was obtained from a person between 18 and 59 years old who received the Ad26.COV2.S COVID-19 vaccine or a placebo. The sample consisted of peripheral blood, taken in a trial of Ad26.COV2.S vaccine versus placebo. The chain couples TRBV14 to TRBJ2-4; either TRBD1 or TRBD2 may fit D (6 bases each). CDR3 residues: CASSLGHGGGKNIQYF. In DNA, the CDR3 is TGTGCCAGCAGCCTCGGACACGGAGGGGGCAAAAACATTCAGTACTTC.